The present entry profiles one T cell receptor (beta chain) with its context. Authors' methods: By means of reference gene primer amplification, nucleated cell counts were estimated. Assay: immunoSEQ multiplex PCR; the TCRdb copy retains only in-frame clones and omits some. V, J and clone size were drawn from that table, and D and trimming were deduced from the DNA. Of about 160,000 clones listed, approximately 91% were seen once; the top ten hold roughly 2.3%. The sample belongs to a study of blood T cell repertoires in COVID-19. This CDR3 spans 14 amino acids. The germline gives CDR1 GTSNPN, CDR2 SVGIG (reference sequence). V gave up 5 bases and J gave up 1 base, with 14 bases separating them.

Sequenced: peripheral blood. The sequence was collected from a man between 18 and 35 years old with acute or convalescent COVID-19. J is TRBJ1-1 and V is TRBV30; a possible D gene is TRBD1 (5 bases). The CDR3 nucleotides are TGTGCCTGGTGGGAAAGGGGAACGAACACTGAAGCTTTCTTT. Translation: CAWWERGTNTEAFF.